This TCR beta chain was sequenced for a study of control samples from healthy donors and cancer patients. The repertoire was sequenced with immunoSEQ multiplex PCR; TCRdb's copy has only in-frame clones and lacks some. The repertoire holds about 120,000 clones, with around 89% as singletons. The CDR3 is 14 residues long. Germline V gene data show CDR1 as MGHDK and CDR2 as SYGVNS. J gave up 8 bases and V 7 bases, and 9 bases lay outside the gene matches. Sample: blood. This sequence originates from a man aged 45 to 65 in good health. This chain links TRBV25-1 with TRBJ1-4; TRBD1 aligns across 8 bases. The DNA for the CDR3 is TGTGCCAGCACCCCGGACAGGGTTGGGGAAAAACTGTTTTTT. This sequence encodes CASTPDRVGEKLFF. Filled out from reference TRBV25-1 and TRBJ1-4, the complete variable domain reads EADIYQTPRYLVIGTGKKITLECSQTMGHDKMYWYQQDPGMELHLIHYSYGVNSTEKGDLSSESTVSRIRTEHFPLTLESARPSHTSQYLCASTPDRVGEKLFFGSGTQLSVL.